This T cell receptor beta chain came from a study of blood T cell repertoires in COVID-19. Overall study context: PBMCs, B-cell-depleted T cells, or T cells provided the cDNA or gDNA that made up the material.

Seattle patient enrollment occurred during active infection, with longitudinal follow-up thereafter. Only in-frame clones appear in the TCRdb table, and some are missing; sequencing was by immunoSEQ multiplex PCR. The sample carries 350,000 or so clones, approximately 88% recorded once. The CDR3 is 16 residues long. Germline V gene lookup returns CDR1 SGHDT and CDR2 YYEEEE. The V and J ends lost 4 bases and 3 bases, in that order; junction bases with no gene match: 10. The TCR comes from a woman aged 25-40 years with COVID-19, enrolled during active disease. The chain combines TRBV5-6 with TRBJ2-3; 8 bases are shared with TRBD2. What was sequenced was peripheral blood. CDR3 DNA: TGTGCCAGCAGCACCGCTGGCGGGGGGCATACAGATACGCAGTATTTT. This sequence encodes CASSTAGGGHTDTQYF.